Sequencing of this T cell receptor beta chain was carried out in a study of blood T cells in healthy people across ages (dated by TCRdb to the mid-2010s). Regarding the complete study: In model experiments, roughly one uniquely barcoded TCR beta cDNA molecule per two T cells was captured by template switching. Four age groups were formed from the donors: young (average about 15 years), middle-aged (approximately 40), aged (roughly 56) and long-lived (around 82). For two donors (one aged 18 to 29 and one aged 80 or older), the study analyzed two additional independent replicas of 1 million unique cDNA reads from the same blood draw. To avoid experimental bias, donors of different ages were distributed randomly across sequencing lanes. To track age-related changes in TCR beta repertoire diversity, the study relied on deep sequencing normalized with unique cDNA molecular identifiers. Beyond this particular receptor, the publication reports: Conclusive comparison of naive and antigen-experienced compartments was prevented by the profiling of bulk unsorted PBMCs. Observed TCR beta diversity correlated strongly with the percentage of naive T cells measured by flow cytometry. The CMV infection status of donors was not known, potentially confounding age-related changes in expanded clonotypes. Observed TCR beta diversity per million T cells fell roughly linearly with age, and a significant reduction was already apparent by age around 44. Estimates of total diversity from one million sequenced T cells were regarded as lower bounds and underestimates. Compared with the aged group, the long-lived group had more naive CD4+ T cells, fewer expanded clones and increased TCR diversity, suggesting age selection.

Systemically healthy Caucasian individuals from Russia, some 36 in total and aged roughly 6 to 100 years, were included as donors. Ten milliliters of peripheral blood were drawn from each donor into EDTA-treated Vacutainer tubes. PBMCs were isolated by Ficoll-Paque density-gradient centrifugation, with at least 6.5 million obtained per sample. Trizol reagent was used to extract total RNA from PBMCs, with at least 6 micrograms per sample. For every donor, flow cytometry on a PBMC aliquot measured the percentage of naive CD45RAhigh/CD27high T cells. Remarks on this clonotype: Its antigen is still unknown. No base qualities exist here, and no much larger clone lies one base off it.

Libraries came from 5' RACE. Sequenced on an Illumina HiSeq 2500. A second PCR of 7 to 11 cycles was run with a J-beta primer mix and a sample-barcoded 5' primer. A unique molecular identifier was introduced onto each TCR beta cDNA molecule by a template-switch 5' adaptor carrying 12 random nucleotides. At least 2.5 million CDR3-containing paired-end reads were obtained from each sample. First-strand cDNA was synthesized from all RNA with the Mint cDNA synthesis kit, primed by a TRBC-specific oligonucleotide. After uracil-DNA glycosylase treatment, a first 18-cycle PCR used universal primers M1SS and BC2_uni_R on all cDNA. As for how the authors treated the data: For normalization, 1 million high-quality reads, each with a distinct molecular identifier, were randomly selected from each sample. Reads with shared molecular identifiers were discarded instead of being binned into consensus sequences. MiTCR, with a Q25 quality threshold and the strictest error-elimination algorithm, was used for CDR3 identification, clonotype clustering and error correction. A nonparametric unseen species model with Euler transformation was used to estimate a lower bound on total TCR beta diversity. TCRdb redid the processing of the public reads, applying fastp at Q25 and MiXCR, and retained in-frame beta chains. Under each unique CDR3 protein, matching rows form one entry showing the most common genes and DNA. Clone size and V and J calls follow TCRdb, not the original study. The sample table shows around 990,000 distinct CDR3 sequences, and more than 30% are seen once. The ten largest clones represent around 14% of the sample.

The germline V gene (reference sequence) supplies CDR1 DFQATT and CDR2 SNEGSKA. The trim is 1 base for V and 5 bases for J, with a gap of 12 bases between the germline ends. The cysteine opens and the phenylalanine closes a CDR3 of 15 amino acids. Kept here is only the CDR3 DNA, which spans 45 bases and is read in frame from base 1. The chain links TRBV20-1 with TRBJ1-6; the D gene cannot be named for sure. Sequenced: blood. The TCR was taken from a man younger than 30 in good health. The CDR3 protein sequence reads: CSARAPGRDNSPLHF. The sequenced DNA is TGCAGTGCTAGAGCCCCGGGAAGGGATAATTCACCCCTCCACTTT.